This T cell receptor beta chain was profiled in a study of OX40 agonist ivuxolimab in advanced cancers. Study overall: Patients with hepatocellular carcinoma, melanoma, renal cell or head and neck cancer made up the dose-escalation patients.

Excluded were patients having autoimmune disease history or systemic immunosuppression. Profiled with immunoSEQ multiplex PCR; TCRdb holds only in-frame clones, not every one. The sample shows about 60,000 clones, roughly 80% of them seen only once. Per the germline V gene, CDR1 is DFQATT and CDR2 is SNEGSKA (reference sequence). V lost 5 bases, J lost 9 bases, and 14 bases lay in between. The CDR3 loop spans 11 amino acids. Only one count was recorded for this clone. The TCR originated in an adult with an advanced solid tumor such as melanoma, head and neck, liver or kidney cancer. The rearrangement links TRBV20-1 to TRBJ2-7; D possibly corresponds to TRBD1 (6 bases). The sample here was CD4+ or CD8+ T cells sorted from blood, taken in a trial of the OX40 agonist ivuxolimab. CDR3 loop: CSAQDSNRQYF. For the CDR3, the DNA is TGCAGTGCTCAGGACAGTAATAGGCAGTACTTC.